This T cell receptor beta chain was identified in a study of T cell repertoires in cytomegalovirus infection. Study details: HLA-B-restricted CMV epitopes that are well studied were used alongside recently identified HLA-C-restricted ones. CMV infection plus the matching HLA type was flagged by public TCR beta signatures.

TCRdb reanalysed the reads using MiXCR and keeps one entry per CDR3 protein. The table lists roughly 500,000 distinct CDR3 sequences, more than 40% of them singletons. Germline lookup yields CDR1 MNHGY and CDR2 SAAAGT. The CDR3 contains 11 residues. With 6 bases removed from V and 7 bases from J, the gap between germline ends came to 10 bases. Whole-study results and caveats: Carriers of CMV plus the relevant HLA were identified by cumulative public TCR beta family frequency. CMV-specific HLA-C-restricted TCR beta clonotypes dominated the ex vivo response.

Comments on this clonotype: Its antigen is not identified.

The chain couples TRBV6-8 to TRBJ2-7, with D perhaps matching TRBD2 (5 bases). The sequence was collected from a human donor in good health (CMV status not recorded). Some clones in this sample may be carry-over from other donors' samples. Material: cultured PBMCs, obtained from culture after CMV antigen stimulation. CDR3 coding DNA: TGTGCCAGCAGGAGGGCGGGTGAGCAGTACTTC. Its translation is CASRRAGEQYF.